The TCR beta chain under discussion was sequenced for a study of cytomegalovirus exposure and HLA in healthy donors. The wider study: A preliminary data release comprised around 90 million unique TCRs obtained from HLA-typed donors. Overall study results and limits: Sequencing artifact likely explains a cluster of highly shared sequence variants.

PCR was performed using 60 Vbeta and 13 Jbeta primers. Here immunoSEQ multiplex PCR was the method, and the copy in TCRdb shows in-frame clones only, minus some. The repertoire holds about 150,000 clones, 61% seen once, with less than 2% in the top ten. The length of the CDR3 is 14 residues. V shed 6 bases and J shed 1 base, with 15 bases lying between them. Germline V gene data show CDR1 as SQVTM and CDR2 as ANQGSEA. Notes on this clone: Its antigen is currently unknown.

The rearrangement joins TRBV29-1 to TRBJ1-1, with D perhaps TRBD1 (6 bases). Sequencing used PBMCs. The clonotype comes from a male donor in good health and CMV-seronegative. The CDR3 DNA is TGCAGCGTCAAGGGGAGGGGGGAGAACACTGAAGCTTTCTTT. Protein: CSVKGRGENTEAFF.